These 17 T cell receptor beta chains originate from one sample sequenced in a study of cytomegalovirus exposure and HLA in healthy donors. 13 Jbeta primers and 60 Vbeta primers were used for the PCR. Repertoires were generated with immunoSEQ multiplex PCR, while TCRdb's copy carries only in-frame clones and drops some. The table shows some 150,000 clones, with almost 85% occurring only once. The sample was PBMCs. The receptor set was obtained from a man between 18 and 35 years old in good health and CMV-seropositive.

V is TRBV9 and J is TRBJ2-7; 11 bases align to TRBD2. Trimming at V came to 2 bases and at J to 6 bases, leaving 7 bases not matched to a gene. Germline V gives CDR1 SGDLS, CDR2 YYNGEE. CDR3 size: 15 residues. The CDR3 sequence: CASSVAGLAGGEQYF. Written as DNA, the CDR3 is TGTGCCAGCAGCGTTGCTGGACTAGCGGGTGGCGAGCAGTACTTC.

The CDR3 is CASSLAAGSYEQYF. CDR3 sequence (DNA): TGTGCCAGCAGTCTAGCGGCTGGCTCCTACGAGCAGTACTTC. The chain recombines TRBV27 with TRBJ2-7; 7 bases match TRBD2. V dropped 5 bases and J dropped 0; count of bases not matched to a gene: 4. This CDR3 contains 14 residues. Germline lookup yields CDR1 MNHEY and CDR2 SMNVEV (reference sequence).

The rearrangement uses TRBV30 and TRBJ1-2; 9 positions match TRBD1. CDR1 and CDR2 from the germline V gene are GTSNPN and SVGIG (reference sequence). This CDR3 spans 11 amino acids. V dropped 4 bases and J dropped 8; count of bases not matched to a gene: 2. In DNA form, the CDR3 reads TGTGCCTGGACGGACAGGGGCGGCTACACCTTC. It is translated as CAWTDRGGYTF. Variable domain in full (rest from reference TRBV30 and TRBJ1-2): SQTIHQWPATLVQPVGSPLSLECTVEGTSNPNLYWYRQAAGRGLQLLFYSVGIGQISSEVPQNLSASRPQDRQFILSSKKLLLSDSGFYLCAWTDRGGYTFGSGTRLTVV.

The rearrangement joins TRBV7-6 to TRBJ2-1; D unresolved. The germline gives CDR1 SGHVS, CDR2 FNYEAQ. Trimming removed 1 base from V and 1 base from J, with 2 bases in between. This CDR3 is 13 amino acids long. The CDR3: CASSLVSYNEQFF. The CDR3 DNA is TGTGCCAGCAGCTTAGTATCCTACAATGAGCAGTTCTTC. Supplemented by reference TRBV7-6 and TRBJ2-1, the full variable domain reads GAGVSQSPRYKVTKRGQDVALRCDPISGHVSLYWYRQALGQGPEFLTYFNYEAQQDKSGLPNDRFSAERPEGSISTLTIQRTEQRDSAMYRCASSLVSYNEQFFGPGTRLTVL.

This chain links TRBV6-1 with TRBJ2-3; D possibly corresponds to TRBD1 (6 bases). V was trimmed by 6 bases and J by 2 bases, leaving 12 bases between them. There are 14 residues in the CDR3. Germline V gene lookup returns CDR1 MNHNS and CDR2 SASEGT. The CDR3 loop is CASSRDTSTDTQYF. In nucleotides, the CDR3 is TGTGCCAGCAGCCGGGACACGTCCACAGATACGCAGTATTTT.

The chain is built from TRBV5-1 and TRBJ1-2, with TRBD1 matching 9 bases. Germline V gives CDR1 SGHRS, CDR2 YFSETQ. There are 14 residues in the CDR3. J was trimmed by 5 bases and V by 0 bases; bases with no gene match: 2. CDR3 bases: TGCGCCAGCAGCTTGGCCGGGACAGGGTATGGCTACACCTTC. Translation: CASSLAGTGYGYTF.

Worth noting for this clone: Because it lacks the conserved phenylalanine or tryptophan at the end, this CDR3 is likely a read error. The chain recombines TRBV5-1 with TRBJ1-2; 7 bases align to TRBD1. This CDR3 has 16 residues. The V gene's germline CDR1 is SGHRS and CDR2 YFSETQ. The V and J ends lost 0 bases and 3 bases, in that order; junction bases with no gene match: 8. The CDR3 spells CASSLGQGFGDYGYTS. The CDR3 DNA follows: TGCGCCAGCAGCTTGGGACAGGGCTTCGGAGACTATGGCTACACCTCC.

This chain connects TRBV7-9 to TRBJ1-4; 8 nucleotides agree with TRBD1. This CDR3 has 16 residues. The germline gives CDR1 SEHNR, CDR2 FQNEAQ (reference sequence). Losses at the gene ends were 5 bases for V and 8 bases for J; bases not matched to a gene: 13. The DNA of the CDR3 is TGTGCCAGCAGCCCCCGGACAGGGTTGTTCGACGAAAAACTGTTTTTT. Translation gives CASSPRTGLFDEKLFF.

This rearrangement joins TRBV5-1 to TRBJ2-7; 7 nucleotides match TRBD1. V trimming: 4 bases; J trimming: 4 bases; junction bases outside the gene matches: 14. CDR1 and CDR2 (germline): SGHRS, YFSETQ. This CDR3 is 16 amino acids long. The CDR3 loop reads CASSPRTGSNTYEQYF. The DNA of the CDR3 is TGCGCCAGCAGCCCGAGGACAGGCTCTAACACATACGAGCAGTACTTC.

The chain has TRBV27 and TRBJ2-5, with TRBD2 identical over 10 bases. CDR1 is MNHEY and CDR2 is SMNVEV in the germline V gene (reference sequence). Unmatched junction bases numbered 12, after V lost 3 bases and J lost 2 bases. The CDR3 runs 18 residues. The CDR3 reads CASSFSPEGTSVQETQYF. The CDR3 DNA reads as TGTGCCAGCAGTTTTAGCCCCGAGGGGACTAGCGTACAAGAGACCCAGTACTTC.

The chain uses TRBV14 and TRBJ2-3; 10 bases are shared with TRBD2. This CDR3 is 15 amino acids long. Trimming at V came to 6 bases and at J to 2 bases, leaving 5 bases not matched to a gene. Germline values: CDR1 SGHDN, CDR2 FVKESK. The CDR3 sequence: CASSSSGGYTDTQYF. CDR3 in DNA: TGTGCCAGCAGTTCTAGCGGGGGTTACACAGATACGCAGTATTTT. The whole variable domain, filled in from reference TRBV14 and TRBJ2-3, reads EAGVTQFPSHSVIEKGQTVTLRCDPISGHDNLYWYRRVMGKEIKFLLHFVKESKQDESGMPNNRFLAERTGGTYSTLKVQPAELEDSGVYFCASSSSGGYTDTQYFGPGTRLTVL.

The J gene is TRBJ2-2, the V gene TRBV6-6, with 10 bases lining up with TRBD1. Germline V gene lookup returns CDR1 MNHNY and CDR2 SVGAGI (reference sequence). This CDR3 is built from 16 residues. With V trimmed by 6 bases and J by 3 bases, 7 bases remained unmatched. CDR3 nucleotides: TGTGCCAGCAGCCTTGACAGGGGGCGAGACACCGGGGAGCTGTTTTTT. Translated: CASSLDRGRDTGELFF.

This chain connects TRBV5-1 to TRBJ1-1, with D unclear. Trimming removed 3 bases at V and 0 bases at J, with 15 bases between. Germline values: CDR1 SGHRS, CDR2 YFSETQ. This CDR3 spans 16 amino acids. Here the CDR3 reads CASSSEKSQMNTEAFF. As DNA, the CDR3 is TGCGCCAGCAGCTCCGAGAAGTCTCAAATGAACACTGAAGCTTTCTTT.

The chain employs TRBV19 and TRBJ2-5; possibly TRBD1 for D (6 bases). The CDR3 is 13 amino acids. The V gene's germline CDR1 is LNHDA and CDR2 SQIVND (reference sequence). V was shortened by 3 bases and J by 3 bases, with 8 bases between the two germline ends. The chain's CDR3 is CASSMAGEETQYF. In nucleotides, the CDR3 is TGTGCCAGTAGTATGGCAGGGGAAGAGACCCAGTACTTC.

The chain links TRBV6-1 to TRBJ2-1; tentative D call: TRBD2 (5 bases). This CDR3 contains 13 residues. The V gene lost 3 bases and the J gene lost 6 bases, with 9 bases spanning the gap. Germline assignment: CDR1 MNHNS and CDR2 SASEGT. CDR3 DNA: TGTGCCAGCAGTGAGCTGGGGAGCAATGAGCAGTTCTTC. Encoded protein: CASSELGSNEQFF.

V gene TRBV12-1 combines with J gene TRBJ2-1; the D call of TRBD2 is as the table states it, not checked on the DNA. TRBV12-1 is a pseudogene locus. There are 16 residues in the CDR3. The CDR3 nucleotides are TGTGCCAGCAGCTTTGCCCTCCGGGGAACTCAGCATGAGCAGTTCTTC. Translating gives CASSFALRGTQHEQFF.

This clone was observed a single time. This sequence joins TRBV28 and TRBJ2-7, with 11 bases that match TRBD1. CDR1 and CDR2 (germline): MDHEN, SYDVKM. Trimming cost V 7 bases and J 4 bases; bases outside gene matches: 6. The CDR3 sequence is 14 residues long. CDR3 in amino acids: CASNGQGAGYEQYF. DNA for the CDR3: TGTGCCAGCAACGGACAGGGGGCCGGTTACGAGCAGTACTTC.